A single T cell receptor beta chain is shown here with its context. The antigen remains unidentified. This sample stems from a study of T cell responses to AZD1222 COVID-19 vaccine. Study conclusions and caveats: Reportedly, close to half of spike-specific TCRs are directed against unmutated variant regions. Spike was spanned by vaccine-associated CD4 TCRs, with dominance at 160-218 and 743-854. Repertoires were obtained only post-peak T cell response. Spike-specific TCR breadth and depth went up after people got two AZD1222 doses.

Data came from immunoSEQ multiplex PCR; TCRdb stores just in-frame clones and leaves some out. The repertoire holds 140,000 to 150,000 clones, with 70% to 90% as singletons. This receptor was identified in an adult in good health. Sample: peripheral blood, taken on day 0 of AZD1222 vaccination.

The CDR3, as DNA: TGTGCTAGTGGTTTGGTAAGGGCGGCCGGGGAGCTGTTTTTT. As protein: CASGLVRAAGELFF. The V gene is TRBV12-5, the J gene TRBJ2-2, with D uncertain. Germline assignment: CDR1 LGHNT and CDR2 FRNRAP. The CDR3 is 14 residues long. The V and J ends lost 0 bases and 6 bases respectively, with 8 bases between them.